The source of this T cell receptor beta chain is a study of T cell responses to AZD1222 COVID-19 vaccine. Study-level findings and limits: White British ancestry dominated among donors, who included more females, and clonal diversity was possibly underestimated. Spike-specific TCR breadth and depth both grew after two AZD1222 doses. Spike was spanned by vaccine-associated CD4 TCRs, with dominance at 160-218 and 743-854. Close to half of all spike-specific TCRs reportedly target regions of the variants that are unmutated.

On this clone: Antigen: not known.

Here immunoSEQ multiplex PCR was the method, and the copy in TCRdb shows in-frame clones only, minus some. The sample lists about 150,000 clones; 92% were seen once. The CDR3 loop spans 15 amino acids. Trimming stripped 0 bases from V and 0 bases from J, with 7 bases between. Germline CDR1 is SGHKS and CDR2 is YYEKEE (reference sequence). The TCR was taken from an adult in good health. The source material was peripheral blood, sampled on day 0 of AZD1222 vaccination. The chain combines TRBV5-5 with TRBJ2-1; no clear D. CDR3 sequence: CASSLEGPSYNEQFF. In DNA form, the CDR3 reads TGTGCCAGCAGCTTGGAGGGTCCCTCCTACAATGAGCAGTTCTTC. The full variable domain, completed using reference TRBV5-5 and TRBJ2-1, is DAGVTQSPTHLIKTRGQQVTLRCSPISGHKSVSWYQQVLGQGPQFIFQYYEKEERGRGNFPDRFSARQFPNYSSELNVNALLLGDSALYLCASSLEGPSYNEQFFGPGTRLTVL.